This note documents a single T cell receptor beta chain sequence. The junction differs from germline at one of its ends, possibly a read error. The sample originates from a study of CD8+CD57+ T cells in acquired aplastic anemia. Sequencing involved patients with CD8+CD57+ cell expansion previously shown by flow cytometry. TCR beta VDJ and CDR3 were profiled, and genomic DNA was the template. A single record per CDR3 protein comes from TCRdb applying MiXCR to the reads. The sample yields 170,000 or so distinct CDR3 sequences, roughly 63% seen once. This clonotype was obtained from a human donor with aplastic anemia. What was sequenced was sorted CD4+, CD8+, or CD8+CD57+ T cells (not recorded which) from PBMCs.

CDR3 sequence: CASSRSGPYGYTF. The CDR3, as DNA: TGTGCCAGCAGCCGCTCGGGACCCTATGGCTACACCTTC. This chain joins TRBV5-1 and TRBJ1-2; possibly TRBD1 for D (5 bases). Germline lookup yields CDR1 SGHRS and CDR2 YFSETQ. This CDR3 is 13 amino acids long.